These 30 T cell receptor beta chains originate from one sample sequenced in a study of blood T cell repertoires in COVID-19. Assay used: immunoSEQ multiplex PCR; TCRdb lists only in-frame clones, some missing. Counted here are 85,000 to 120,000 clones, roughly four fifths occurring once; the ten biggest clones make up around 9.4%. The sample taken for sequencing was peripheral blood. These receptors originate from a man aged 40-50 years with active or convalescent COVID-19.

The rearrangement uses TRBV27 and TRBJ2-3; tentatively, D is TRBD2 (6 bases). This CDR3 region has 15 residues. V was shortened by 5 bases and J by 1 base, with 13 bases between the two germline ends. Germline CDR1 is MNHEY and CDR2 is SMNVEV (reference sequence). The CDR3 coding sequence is TGTGCCAGCAGTCTGAGTAGCGGTCGCACAGATACGCAGTATTTT. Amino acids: CASSLSSGRTDTQYF.

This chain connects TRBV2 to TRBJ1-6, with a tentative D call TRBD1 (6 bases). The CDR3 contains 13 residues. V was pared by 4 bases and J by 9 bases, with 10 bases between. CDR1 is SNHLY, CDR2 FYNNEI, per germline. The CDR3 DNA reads TGTGCCAGCAGTGGACAGGCAAGTTCACCCCTCCACTTT. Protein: CASSGQASSPLHF. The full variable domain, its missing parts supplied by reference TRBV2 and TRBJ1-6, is EPEVTQTPSHQVTQMGQEVILRCVPISNHLYFYWYRQILGQKVEFLVSFYNNEISEKSEIFDDQFSVERPDGSNFTLKIRSTKLEDSAMYFCASSGQASSPLHFGNGTRLTVT.

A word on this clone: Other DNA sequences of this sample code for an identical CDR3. This CDR3 reads CAISEQRQGANYGYTF. CDR3 sequence (DNA): TGTGCCATCAGTGAACAGAGACAGGGGGCAAACTATGGCTACACCTTC. The chain uses TRBV10-3 and TRBJ1-2; 10 nucleotides line up with TRBD1. The CDR3 has 16 residues. Germline V gene data show CDR1 as ENHRY and CDR2 as SYGVKD. The ends lost 3 bases at V and 2 bases at J; junction bases unmatched: 6.

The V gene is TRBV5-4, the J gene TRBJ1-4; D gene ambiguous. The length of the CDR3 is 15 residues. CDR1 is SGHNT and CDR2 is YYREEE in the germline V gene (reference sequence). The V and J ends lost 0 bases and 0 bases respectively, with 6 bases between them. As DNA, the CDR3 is TGTGCCAGCAGCTTGGACAGCACAACTAATGAAAAACTGTTTTTT. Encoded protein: CASSLDSTTNEKLFF.

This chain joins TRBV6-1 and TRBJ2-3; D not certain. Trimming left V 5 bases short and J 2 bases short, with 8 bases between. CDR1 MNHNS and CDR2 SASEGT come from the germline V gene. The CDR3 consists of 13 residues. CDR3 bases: TGTGCCAGCAGTCCAGGAATCACAGATACGCAGTATTTT. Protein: CASSPGITDTQYF.

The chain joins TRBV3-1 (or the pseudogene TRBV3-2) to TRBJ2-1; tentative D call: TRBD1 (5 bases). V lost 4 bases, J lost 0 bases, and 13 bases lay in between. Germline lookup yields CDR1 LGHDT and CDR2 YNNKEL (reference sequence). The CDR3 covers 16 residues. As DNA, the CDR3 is TGTGCCAGCAGCCGGAAGGACACGTCCTCCTACAATGAGCAGTTCTTC. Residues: CASSRKDTSSYNEQFF.

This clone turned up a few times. Here the CDR3 reads CASSLAWWRTIAGNEQFF. The CDR3 DNA reads TGCGCCAGCAGCTTGGCCTGGTGGCGTACCATCGCGGGGAATGAGCAGTTCTTC. The V call is TRBV5-1, the J call TRBJ2-1; TRBD2 is a possible D gene (6 bases). This CDR3 spans 18 amino acids. With 0 bases removed from V and 7 bases from J, the gap between germline ends came to 23 bases. CDR1 and CDR2 from the germline V gene are SGHRS and YFSETQ.

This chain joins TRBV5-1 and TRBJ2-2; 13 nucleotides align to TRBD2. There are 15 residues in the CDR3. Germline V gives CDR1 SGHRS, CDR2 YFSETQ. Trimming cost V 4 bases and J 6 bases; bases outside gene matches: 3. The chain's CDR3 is CASSQGLAGPGELFF. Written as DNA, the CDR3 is TGCGCCAGCAGCCAGGGACTAGCGGGGCCCGGGGAGCTGTTTTTT.

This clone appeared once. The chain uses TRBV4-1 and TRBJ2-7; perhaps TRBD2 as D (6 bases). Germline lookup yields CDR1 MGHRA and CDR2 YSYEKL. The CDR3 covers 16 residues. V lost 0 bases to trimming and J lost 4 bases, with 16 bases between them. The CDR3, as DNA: TGCGCCAGCAGCCAAGATCCCCGCGGGACCCAGTACGAGCAGTACTTC. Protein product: CASSQDPRGTQYEQYF.

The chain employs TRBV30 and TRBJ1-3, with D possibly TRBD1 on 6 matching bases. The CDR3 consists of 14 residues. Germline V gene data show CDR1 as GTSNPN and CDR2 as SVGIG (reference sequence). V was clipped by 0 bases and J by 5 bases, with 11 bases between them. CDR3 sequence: CAWSVVGARNTIYF. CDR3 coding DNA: TGTGCCTGGAGTGTAGTGGGGGCTCGAAACACCATATATTTT.

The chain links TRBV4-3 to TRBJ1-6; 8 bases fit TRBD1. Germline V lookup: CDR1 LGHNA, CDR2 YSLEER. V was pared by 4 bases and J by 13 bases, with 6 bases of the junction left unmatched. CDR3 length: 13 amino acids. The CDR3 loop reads CASSPGQGSPLHF. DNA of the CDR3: TGCGCCAGCAGCCCCGGACAGGGTTCGCCCCTCCACTTT.

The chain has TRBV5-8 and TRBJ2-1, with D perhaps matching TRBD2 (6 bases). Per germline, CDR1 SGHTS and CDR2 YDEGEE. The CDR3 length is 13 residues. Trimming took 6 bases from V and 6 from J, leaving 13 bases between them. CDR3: CASTSQEGNEQFF. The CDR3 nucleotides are TGTGCCAGCACCTCCCAGGAGGGCAATGAGCAGTTCTTC.

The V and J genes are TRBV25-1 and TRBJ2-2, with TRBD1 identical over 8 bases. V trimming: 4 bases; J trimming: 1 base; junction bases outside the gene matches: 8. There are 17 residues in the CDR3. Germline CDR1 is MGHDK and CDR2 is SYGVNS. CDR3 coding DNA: TGTGCCAGCAGTGTATTCACCGGGACAGGGAACACCGGGGAGCTGTTTTTT. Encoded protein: CASSVFTGTGNTGELFF.

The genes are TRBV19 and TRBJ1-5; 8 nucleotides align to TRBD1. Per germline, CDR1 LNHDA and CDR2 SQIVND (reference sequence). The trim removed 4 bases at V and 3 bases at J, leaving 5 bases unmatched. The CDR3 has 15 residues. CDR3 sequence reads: CASSSDRGYNQPQHF. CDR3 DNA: TGTGCCAGTAGTAGCGACAGGGGCTACAATCAGCCCCAGCATTTT. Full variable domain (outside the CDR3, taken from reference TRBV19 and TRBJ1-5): DGGITQSPKYLFRKEGQNVTLSCEQNLNHDAMYWYRQDPGQGLRLIYYSQIVNDFQKGDIAEGYSVSREKKESFPLTVTSAQKNPTAFYLCASSSDRGYNQPQHFGDGTRLSIL.

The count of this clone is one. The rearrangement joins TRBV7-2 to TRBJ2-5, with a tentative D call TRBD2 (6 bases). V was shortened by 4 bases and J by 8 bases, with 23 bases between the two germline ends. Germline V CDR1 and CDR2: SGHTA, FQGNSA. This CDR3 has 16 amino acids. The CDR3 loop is CASSSPAGGPQGTQYF. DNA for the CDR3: TGTGCCAGCAGCTCCCCCGCCGGGGGACCTCAGGGAACCCAGTACTTC.

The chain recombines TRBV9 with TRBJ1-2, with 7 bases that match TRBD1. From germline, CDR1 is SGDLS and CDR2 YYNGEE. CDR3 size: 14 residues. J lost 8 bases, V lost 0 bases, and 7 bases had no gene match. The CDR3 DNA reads TGTGCCAGCAGCGTAGCACAGACAGGGTCCGGCTACACCTTC. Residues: CASSVAQTGSGYTF.

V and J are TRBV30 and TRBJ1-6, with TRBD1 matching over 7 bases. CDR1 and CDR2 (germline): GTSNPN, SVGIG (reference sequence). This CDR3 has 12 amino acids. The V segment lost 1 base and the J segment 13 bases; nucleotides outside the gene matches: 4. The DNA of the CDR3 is TGTGCCTGGAGTGCCGACAGGGACCCCCTCCACTTT. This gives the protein CAWSADRDPLHF.

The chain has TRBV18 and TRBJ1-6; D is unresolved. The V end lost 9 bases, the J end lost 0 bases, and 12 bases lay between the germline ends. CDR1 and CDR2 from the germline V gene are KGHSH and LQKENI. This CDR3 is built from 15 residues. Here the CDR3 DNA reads TGTGCCAGTTCTGACGGGTACTCCTATAATTCACCCCTCCACTTT. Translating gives CASSDGYSYNSPLHF.

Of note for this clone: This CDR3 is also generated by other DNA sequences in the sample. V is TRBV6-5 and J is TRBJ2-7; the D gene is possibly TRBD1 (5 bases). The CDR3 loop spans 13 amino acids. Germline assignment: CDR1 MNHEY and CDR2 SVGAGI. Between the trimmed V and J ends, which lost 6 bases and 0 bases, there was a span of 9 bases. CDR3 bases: TGTGCCAGCAGCAGAGGACACTCCTACGAGCAGTACTTC. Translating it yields CASSRGHSYEQYF.

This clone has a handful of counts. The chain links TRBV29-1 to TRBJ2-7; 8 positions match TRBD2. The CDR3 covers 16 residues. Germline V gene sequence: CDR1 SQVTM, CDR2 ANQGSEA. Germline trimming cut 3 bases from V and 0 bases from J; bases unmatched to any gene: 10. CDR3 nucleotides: TGCAGCGTTGAGGCGGGAGGAGTTCATCACTCCTACGAGCAGTACTTC. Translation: CSVEAGGVHHSYEQYF.

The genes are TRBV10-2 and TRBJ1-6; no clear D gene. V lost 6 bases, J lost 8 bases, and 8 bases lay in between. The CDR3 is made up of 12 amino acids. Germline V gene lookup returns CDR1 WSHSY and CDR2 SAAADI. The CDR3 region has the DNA TGCGCCAGCAGCAGGCCCGATTCACCCCTCCACTTT. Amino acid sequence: CASSRPDSPLHF.

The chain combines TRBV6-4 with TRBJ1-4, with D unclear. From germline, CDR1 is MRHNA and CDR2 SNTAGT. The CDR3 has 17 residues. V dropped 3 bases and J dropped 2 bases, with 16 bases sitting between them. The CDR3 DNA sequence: TGTGCCAGCAGTGAGGTGTTTGGGAGCACTACTAATGAAAAACTGTTTTTT. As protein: CASSEVFGSTTNEKLFF.

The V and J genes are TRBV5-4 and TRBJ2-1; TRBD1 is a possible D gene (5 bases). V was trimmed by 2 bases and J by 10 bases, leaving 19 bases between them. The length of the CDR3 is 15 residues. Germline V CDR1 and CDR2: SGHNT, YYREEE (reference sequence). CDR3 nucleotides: TGTGCCAGCAGCTTTTCTGGTGCGGTATCAGGGGAGCAGTTCTTC. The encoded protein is CASSFSGAVSGEQFF.

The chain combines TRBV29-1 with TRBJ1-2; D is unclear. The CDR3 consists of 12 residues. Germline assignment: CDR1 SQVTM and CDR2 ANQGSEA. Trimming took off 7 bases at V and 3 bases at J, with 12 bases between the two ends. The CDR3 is CSALHGYYGYTF. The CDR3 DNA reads TGCAGCGCACTACACGGGTACTATGGCTACACCTTC.

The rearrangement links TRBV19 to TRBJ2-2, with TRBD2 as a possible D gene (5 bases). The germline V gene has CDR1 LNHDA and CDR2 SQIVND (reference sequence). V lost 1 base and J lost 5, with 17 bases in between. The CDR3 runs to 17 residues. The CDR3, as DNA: TGTGCCAGTAGTATAGTACGTGGCGGGTTCTGGACCGGGGAGCTGTTTTTT. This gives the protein CASSIVRGGFWTGELFF.

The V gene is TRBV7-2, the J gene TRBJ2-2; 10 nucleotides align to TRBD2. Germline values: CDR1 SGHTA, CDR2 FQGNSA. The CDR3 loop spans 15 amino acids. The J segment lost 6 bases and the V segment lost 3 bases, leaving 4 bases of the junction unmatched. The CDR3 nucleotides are TGTGCCAGCAGCTTTGGTCTAGCGGGGGCCGGGGAGCTGTTTTTT. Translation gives CASSFGLAGAGELFF.

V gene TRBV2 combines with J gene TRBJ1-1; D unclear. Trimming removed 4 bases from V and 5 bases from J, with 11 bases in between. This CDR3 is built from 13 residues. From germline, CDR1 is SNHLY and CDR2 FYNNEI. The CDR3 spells CASSVKPETEAFF. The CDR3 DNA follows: TGTGCCAGCAGTGTAAAGCCGGAGACTGAAGCTTTCTTT. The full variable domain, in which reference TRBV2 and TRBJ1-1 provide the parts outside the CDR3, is EPEVTQTPSHQVTQMGQEVILRCVPISNHLYFYWYRQILGQKVEFLVSFYNNEISEKSEIFDDQFSVERPDGSNFTLKIRSTKLEDSAMYFCASSVKPETEAFFGQGTRLTVV.

CDR3 amino acids: CARPCELIGEGNTEAFF. Here the CDR3 DNA reads TGTGCCAGACCTTGTGAATTAATTGGTGAGGGGAACACTGAAGCTTTCTTT. V gene TRBV19 combines with J gene TRBJ1-1; D is ambiguous. The CDR3 contains 17 residues. V gave up 9 bases and J gave up 1 base, with 24 bases separating them. The V gene's germline CDR1 is LNHDA and CDR2 SQIVND (reference sequence). Drawing the rest from reference TRBV19 and TRBJ1-1, the complete variable domain is DGGITQSPKYLFRKEGQNVTLSCEQNLNHDAMYWYRQDPGQGLRLIYYSQIVNDFQKGDIAEGYSVSREKKESFPLTVTSAQKNPTAFYLCARPCELIGEGNTEAFFGQGTRLTVV.

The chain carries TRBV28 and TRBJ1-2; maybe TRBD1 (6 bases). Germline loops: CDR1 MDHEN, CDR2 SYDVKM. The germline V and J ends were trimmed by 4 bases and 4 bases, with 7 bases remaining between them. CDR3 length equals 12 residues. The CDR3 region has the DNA TGTGCCAGCAGTTCACAGGGCTATGGCTACACCTTC. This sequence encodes CASSSQGYGYTF.

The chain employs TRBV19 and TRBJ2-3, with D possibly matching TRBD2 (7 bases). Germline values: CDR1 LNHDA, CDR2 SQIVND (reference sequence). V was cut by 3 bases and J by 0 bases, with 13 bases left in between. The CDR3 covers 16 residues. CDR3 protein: CASSIPGGGSTDTQYF. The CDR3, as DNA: TGTGCCAGTAGTATCCCGGGGGGCGGAAGCACAGATACGCAGTATTTT.